This T cell receptor (beta chain) was found in a study of CD8+CD57+ T cells in acquired aplastic anemia. Study-wide results and limits: Comparison of patients with controls identified almost 30 shared CD8+ CDR3 sequences.

The sequenced patients had an expansion of CD8+CD57+ cells seen by flow cytometry. Trimming took off 5 bases at V and 7 bases at J, with 11 bases between the two ends. Germline CDR1 reads SEHNR; CDR2 reads FQNEAQ (reference sequence). This CDR3 has 12 residues. This clonotype was observed at least ten times. Its antigen is not identified. CDR3 and TCR beta VDJ profiling relied on a genomic DNA template. TCRdb used MiXCR to reprocess the reads, holding one entry per CDR3 protein. The table includes 150,000 to 200,000 distinct CDR3 sequences, about 48% detected once. Sequenced: sorted CD4+, CD8+, or CD8+CD57+ T cells (not recorded which) from PBMCs. The clonotype was recovered from a human donor with aplastic anemia. The V gene is TRBV7-9, the J gene TRBJ1-1; weak D call: TRBD1 (5 bases). The CDR3 protein is CASSPIGVEAFF. The CDR3 DNA reads as TGTGCCAGCAGCCCAATAGGGGTTGAAGCTTTCTTT.